This T cell receptor (beta chain) was sequenced in a study of cytomegalovirus exposure and HLA in healthy donors. Researchers ran the PCR with 60 Vbeta and 13 Jbeta primers. Here immunoSEQ multiplex PCR was the method, and the copy in TCRdb shows in-frame clones only, minus some. The table shows 100,000 to 150,000 clones, with around 74% occurring only once. Germline loops: CDR1 WSHSY, CDR2 SAAADI. V was shortened by 3 bases and J by 1 base, with 9 bases between the two germline ends. The CDR3 loop spans 14 amino acids. The source material was PBMCs. The receptor was derived from a man aged 55 to 70 in good health and CMV-seropositive. The rearrangement joins TRBV10-2 to TRBJ1-1; no clear D. CDR3 amino acids: CASSDSGGNTEAFF. The DNA for the CDR3 is TGCGCCAGCAGTGATTCGGGAGGGAACACTGAAGCTTTCTTT.